The 31 T cell receptor beta chains below all came from one sample that was sequenced in a study of identical twins. One entry per CDR3 protein, called by TCRdb with MiXCR from the 5' RACE reads. Of 310,000 or so distinct CDR3 sequences detected, 8.5% to 9.5% appear once; the ten largest clones hold approximately 6.6%. This sample was shared with a second study, whose subject was yellow fever vaccine responses in identical twins.

The sample comprised CD8+ T cells sorted from blood. The origin of the receptors is a woman between 18 and 30 years old in good health.

At least ten counts were recorded for this clonotype. V usage is TRBV20-1 and J usage is TRBJ2-2; tentative D call: TRBD2 (5 bases). Germline CDR1 is DFQATT and CDR2 is SNEGSKA (reference sequence). This CDR3 has 14 residues. Trimming cost V 1 base and J 3 bases, with 9 bases left between them. The chain's CDR3 is CSARGVEDTGELFF. The CDR3 nucleotides are TGCAGTGCTAGAGGGGTGGAGGACACCGGGGAGCTGTTTTTT.

This clonotype was recorded a few times. This chain connects TRBV3-1 to TRBJ1-2; maybe TRBD1 (6 bases). Trimming shortened V by 0 bases and J by 3 bases, and 14 bases separated the two germline ends. CDR1 is LGHDT, CDR2 YNNKEL, per germline (reference sequence). The CDR3 has 16 residues. The DNA for the CDR3 is TGTGCCAGCAGCCAAGATAGTACAGGGTGGGACTATGGCTACACCTTC. Translated, it gives CASSQDSTGWDYGYTF. The complete variable domain, with remaining parts taken from reference TRBV3-1 and TRBJ1-2, reads DTAVSQTPKYLVTQMGNDKSIKCEQNLGHDTMYWYKQDSKKFLKIMFSYNNKELIINETVPNRFSPKSPDKAHLNLHINSLELGDSAVYFCASSQDSTGWDYGYTFGSGTRLTVV.

This clonotype has a handful of counts. The chain joins TRBV7-2 to TRBJ2-7; D remains unclear. CDR1 is SGHTA and CDR2 is FQGNSA in the germline V gene. Trimming cost V 5 bases and J 6 bases, with 17 bases left between them. The CDR3 has 14 amino acids. In DNA form, the CDR3 reads TGTGCCAGCAGCCTAAGGACCCCGGATGGCGAGCAGTACTTC. This sequence encodes CASSLRTPDGEQYF.

This chain uses TRBV6-1 with TRBJ2-1; maybe TRBD1 (5 bases). V was clipped by 5 bases and J by 2 bases, with 13 bases between them. Per the germline V gene, CDR1 is MNHNS and CDR2 is SASEGT. The CDR3 is 15 amino acids. This chain's CDR3 is CASSITGTTYNEQFF. The CDR3 bases are TGTGCCAGCAGTATCACAGGCACTACCTACAATGAGCAGTTCTTC.

This clonotype was observed a few times. The chain recombines TRBV27 with TRBJ2-1; 9 positions match TRBD1. This CDR3 spans 15 amino acids. Germline trimming cut 6 bases from V and 7 bases from J; bases unmatched to any gene: 10. Germline CDR1 reads MNHEY; CDR2 reads SMNVEV (reference sequence). The CDR3 nucleotides read TGTGCCAGCAGCCTACCGGGACAGGGTTCTAATGAGCAGTTCTTC. Residues: CASSLPGQGSNEQFF.

This clonotype was seen ten or more times. The V gene is TRBV29-1, the J gene TRBJ2-5; no definite D call. The V end was cut by 0 bases, the J end by 2 bases, with 7 bases between. The CDR3 sequence is 13 residues long. CDR1 is SQVTM and CDR2 is ANQGSEA in the germline V gene. CDR3 protein: CSVEDGFQETQYF. DNA of the CDR3: TGCAGCGTTGAAGACGGCTTTCAAGAGACCCAGTACTTC.

The J gene is TRBJ2-7, the V gene TRBV7-8, with D perhaps TRBD1 or TRBD2 (5 bases each). Trimming shortened V by 8 bases and J by 0 bases, and 14 bases separated the two germline ends. This CDR3 spans 14 amino acids. Germline V gives CDR1 SGHVS, CDR2 FQNEAQ. CDR3 sequence: CASASIGASYEQYF. The CDR3 region has the DNA TGTGCCAGCGCAAGTATCGGGGCCTCCTACGAGCAGTACTTC.

This chain joins TRBV7-8 and TRBJ1-5; D unresolved. The V end lost 5 bases, the J end lost 1 base, and 12 bases lay between the germline ends. The germline V gene encodes CDR1 SGHVS and CDR2 FQNEAQ. This CDR3 region has 15 residues. CDR3 DNA: TGTGCCAGCAGCCCTGATGGAGGGAGCAATCAGCCCCAGCATTTT. This codes for CASSPDGGSNQPQHF.

This clonotype was seen more than once but under ten times. The rearrangement uses TRBV5-1 and TRBJ2-5; 9 nucleotides agree with TRBD1. The germline V gene has CDR1 SGHRS and CDR2 YFSETQ. Trimming removed 3 bases from V and 5 bases from J; junction bases left unmatched: 14. The CDR3 is made up of 17 amino acids. This CDR3 reads CASSSPLGQGSWETQYF. As DNA, the CDR3 is TGCGCCAGCAGCTCCCCCCTCGGACAGGGGTCGTGGGAGACCCAGTACTTC.

This clonotype was counted many times. This rearrangement joins TRBV15 to TRBJ2-3; 8 bases align to TRBD1. The V and J ends lost 3 bases and 5 bases, in that order; junction bases with no gene match: 7. Germline CDR1 and CDR2: LNHNV and YYDKDF (reference sequence). The CDR3 spans 15 residues. The CDR3 here is CATSSIQGGRDTQYF. In DNA, the CDR3 is TGTGCCACCAGCAGCATACAGGGGGGACGAGATACGCAGTATTTT. Full variable domain (rest looked up from reference TRBV15 and TRBJ2-3): DAMVIQNPRYQVTQFGKPVTLSCSQTLNHNVMYWYQQKSSQAPKLLFHYYDKDFNNEADTPDNFQSRRPNTSFCFLDIRSPGLGDTAMYLCATSSIQGGRDTQYFGPGTRLTVL.

This clonotype was picked up many times. V is TRBV9 and J is TRBJ2-5; D call uncertain. The germline V gene encodes CDR1 SGDLS and CDR2 YYNGEE. Trimming shortened V by 3 bases and J by 2 bases, and 17 bases separated the two germline ends. CDR3 length: 16 residues. The CDR3 is CASSAQRTAKQETQYF. DNA for the CDR3: TGTGCCAGCAGCGCCCAGCGAACAGCGAAACAAGAGACCCAGTACTTC. Full variable domain (missing parts from reference TRBV9 and TRBJ2-5): DSGVTQTPKHLITATGQRVTLRCSPRSGDLSVYWYQQSLDQGLQFLIQYYNGEERAKGNILERFSAQQFPDLHSELNLSSLELGDSALYFCASSAQRTAKQETQYFGPGTRLLVL.

This clonotype showed up just a few times. The rearrangement links TRBV12-3 or TRBV12-4 to TRBJ2-5; D gene uncertain. CDR3 length equals 13 residues. V lost 6 bases and J lost 5, with 13 bases in between. CDR3 sequence: CASSHPQEETQYF. The CDR3 nucleotides are TGTGCCAGCAGCCACCCCCAGGAGGAGACCCAGTACTTC.

This clonotype has ten or more counts. The chain couples TRBV20-1 to TRBJ2-5, with 13 bases aligning to TRBD2. Germline V gives CDR1 DFQATT, CDR2 SNEGSKA (reference sequence). The length of the CDR3 is 13 residues. The V gene end was trimmed by 5 bases and the J gene end by 4 bases; junction bases not matched to a gene: 1. The CDR3 DNA sequence: TGCAGTGCTCGGACTAGCGGGGGAGAGACCCAGTACTTC. Its protein is CSARTSGGETQYF.

At least ten counts were recorded for this clonotype. The chain employs TRBV7-9 and TRBJ2-1, with TRBD2 matching 12 bases. This CDR3 region has 16 residues. CDR1 is SEHNR, CDR2 FQNEAQ, per germline (reference sequence). V was clipped by 1 base and J by 4 bases; unmatched bases: 2. The CDR3 is CASSLGLAGGYNEQFF. The CDR3, as DNA: TGTGCCAGCAGCTTAGGGCTAGCGGGAGGGTACAATGAGCAGTTCTTC.

This clonotype has only a few counts. The chain carries TRBV30 and TRBJ1-1; TRBD1 matches 8 bases. Germline values: CDR1 GTSNPN, CDR2 SVGIG (reference sequence). Trimming at V came to 3 bases and at J to 5 bases, leaving 17 bases not matched to a gene. This CDR3 spans 17 amino acids. The CDR3 DNA reads TGTGCCTGGAGCGACCTGGCCTTCGGACAGGGTCGGACTGAAGCTTTCTTT. It translates to CAWSDLAFGQGRTEAFF.

The genes are TRBV30 and TRBJ1-2, with D possibly being TRBD1 (5 bases). Trimming took 0 bases from V and 6 from J, leaving 11 bases between them. The CDR3 length is 13 residues. CDR1 is GTSNPN, CDR2 SVGIG, per germline (reference sequence). This CDR3 reads CAWSVVAGDGYTF. The DNA for the CDR3 is TGTGCCTGGAGTGTAGTGGCGGGGGATGGCTACACCTTC.

Only a few counts were recorded for this clonotype. This chain uses TRBV5-1 with TRBJ2-3; tentative D call: TRBD1 (6 bases). Germline loops: CDR1 SGHRS, CDR2 YFSETQ. This CDR3 comprises 12 residues. Trimming took off 5 bases at V and 7 bases at J, with 11 bases between the two ends. CDR3 coding DNA: TGCGCCAGCAGGGGGGCCCCGAATACGCAGTATTTT. Its protein is CASRGAPNTQYF.

This clonotype occurred many times. This chain uses TRBV11-2 with TRBJ1-5; no clear D. The CDR3 has 16 amino acids. In germline, CDR1 is SGHAT, CDR2 FQNNGV. With 6 bases removed from V and 3 bases from J, the gap between germline ends came to 18 bases. The CDR3 region is CASSPWAGGDNQPQHF. CDR3 in DNA: TGTGCCAGCAGTCCCTGGGCCGGCGGGGACAATCAGCCCCAGCATTTT.

The rearrangement joins TRBV4-3 to TRBJ1-1, with D hard to call. This CDR3 spans 17 amino acids. Germline V gives CDR1 LGHNA, CDR2 YSLEER. The V end was cut by 0 bases, the J end by 2 bases, with 16 bases between. CDR3 DNA: TGCGCCAGCAGCCAAGATGATACACCGGGATTAAACACTGAAGCTTTCTTT. Its protein is CASSQDDTPGLNTEAFF.

This sequence joins TRBV19 and TRBJ2-2, with 9 bases aligning to TRBD1. V trimming: 9 bases; J trimming: 2 bases; junction bases outside the gene matches: 7. The V gene's germline CDR1 is LNHDA and CDR2 SQIVND (reference sequence). The length of the CDR3 is 15 residues. The CDR3 loop reads CASERDRANTGELFF. In nucleotides, the CDR3 is TGTGCCAGCGAACGGGACAGGGCCAACACCGGGGAGCTGTTTTTT.

This clonotype occurred many times. The J gene is TRBJ2-2, the V gene TRBV5-1; D perhaps matches TRBD1 (5 bases). The CDR3 is 15 residues long. CDR1 is SGHRS and CDR2 is YFSETQ in the germline V gene. Deletions cut 3 bases from V and 2 bases from J, with 11 bases between. CDR3 sequence: CASSSRQGNTGELFF. CDR3 coding DNA: TGCGCCAGCAGCTCAAGGCAGGGTAACACCGGGGAGCTGTTTTTT.

This clonotype has more than one count but fewer than ten. One junction end does not reproduce the germline sequence, and a read error may be involved. CDR3 DNA: TGTGCCAGCAGCATAGCACCTGTGGCAGATACGCAGTATTTT. Residues: CASSIAPVADTQYF. The chain couples TRBV7-9 to TRBJ2-3; D ambiguous. CDR1 is SEHNR and CDR2 is FQNEAQ in the germline V gene (reference sequence). This CDR3 is 14 amino acids long.

This clonotype was counted many times. The chain is built from TRBV4-1 and TRBJ2-7; D assignment may be TRBD1 or TRBD2 (5 bases each). Germline V gives CDR1 MGHRA, CDR2 YSYEKL. The CDR3 has 17 residues. Deletions cut 0 bases from V and 0 bases from J, with 15 bases between. Here the CDR3 reads CASSQEETGTYSYEQYF. CDR3 DNA: TGCGCCAGCAGCCAAGAGGAAACCGGGACGTACTCCTACGAGCAGTACTTC.

This clonotype is a singleton in its sample. The chain uses TRBV29-1 and TRBJ1-1; TRBD1 is a possible D gene (5 bases). Germline V gene sequence: CDR1 SQVTM, CDR2 ANQGSEA. The CDR3 is 12 amino acids. Trimming took off 5 bases at V and 1 base at J, with 8 bases between the two ends. The CDR3 bases are TGCAGCGTTATCGGGGGGAACACTGAAGCTTTCTTT. Protein product: CSVIGGNTEAFF.

Ten or more counts support this clonotype. V usage is TRBV20-1 and J usage is TRBJ1-6, with D possibly TRBD1 on 5 matching bases. V gave up 6 bases and J gave up 10 bases, with 10 bases separating them. The CDR3 runs 11 residues. The germline CDR1 and CDR2 sequences are DFQATT and SNEGSKA (reference sequence). In DNA, the CDR3 is TGCAGTGCGGCGGGGGAGTCACCCCTCCACTTT. This sequence encodes CSAAGESPLHF.

This rearrangement joins TRBV2 to TRBJ2-1, with a tentative D call TRBD2 (6 bases). The CDR3 has 16 residues. Trimming cost V 11 bases and J 7 bases, with 27 bases left between them. In germline, CDR1 is SNHLY, CDR2 FYNNEI. The CDR3 DNA reads as TGTGCCGGATCCTCCTGGGTAGTCGGGGGAAAGAATGAGCAGTTCTTC. Translated: CAGSSWVVGGKNEQFF.

Points on this clonotype: Possible read error: a much larger clone is one base away. No DNA is shown, since the ends of the CDR3 on it are uncertain; the CDR3 is the one TCRdb lists. The chain combines TRBV9 with TRBJ1-2. The CDR3 spans 11 residues, counting both ends. Looked up from germline, CDR1 is SGDLS and CDR2 is YYNGEE. The CDR3 loop is CASSVADGSGF.

The chain uses TRBV5-1 and TRBJ2-2, with D possibly TRBD1 on 6 matching bases. CDR1 and CDR2 (germline): SGHRS, YFSETQ. CDR3 length equals 16 residues. The V gene lost 3 bases and the J gene lost 7 bases, with 19 bases spanning the gap. CDR3 loop: CASSSPALGGNGELFF. The DNA of the CDR3 is TGCGCCAGCAGCTCCCCGGCTCTAGGGGGTAACGGGGAGCTGTTTTTT.

This clonotype was detected a few times. The chain carries TRBV9 and TRBJ2-1; D perhaps matches TRBD1 (7 bases). The V and J ends lost 4 bases and 9 bases respectively, with 11 bases between them. The CDR3 runs to 12 residues. Germline CDR1 reads SGDLS; CDR2 reads YYNGEE. CDR3 nucleotides: TGTGCCAGCAGCCCAGGGGGAGGTGAGCAGTTCTTC. Translation: CASSPGGGEQFF.

This clonotype has a handful of counts. The V call is TRBV12-3 or TRBV12-4, the J call TRBJ2-5; no firm D call. V lost 3 bases to trimming and J lost 1 base, with 6 bases between them. The CDR3 sequence is 13 residues long. The CDR3 region has the DNA TGTGCCAGCAGTTTTGGAAGCCAAGAGACCCAGTACTTC. Translating gives CASSFGSQETQYF.

There are a few counts of this clonotype. The genes are TRBV5-5 and TRBJ2-1; D is ambiguous. The CDR3 contains 13 residues. Germline lookup yields CDR1 SGHKS and CDR2 YYEKEE (reference sequence). V was pared by 1 base and J by 5 bases, with 7 bases between. This CDR3 reads CASSLSGNNEQFF. CDR3 DNA: TGTGCCAGCAGCTTGTCCGGAAACAATGAGCAGTTCTTC.